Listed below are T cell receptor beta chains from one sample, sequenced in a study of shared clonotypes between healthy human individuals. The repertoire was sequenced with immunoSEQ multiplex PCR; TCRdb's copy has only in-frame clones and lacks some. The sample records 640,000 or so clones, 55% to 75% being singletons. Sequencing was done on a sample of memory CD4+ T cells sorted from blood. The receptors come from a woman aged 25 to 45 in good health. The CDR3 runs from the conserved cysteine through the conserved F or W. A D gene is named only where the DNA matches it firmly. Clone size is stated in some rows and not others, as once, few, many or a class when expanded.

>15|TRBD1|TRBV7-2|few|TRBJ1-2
CASSLPAGGNYGYTF
TGTGCCAGCAGCTTACCGGCAGGGGGTAACTATGGCTACACCTTC
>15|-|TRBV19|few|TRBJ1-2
CASSIEEGQDYGYTF
TGTGCCAGTAGTATAGAGGAGGGGCAGGACTATGGCTACACCTTC
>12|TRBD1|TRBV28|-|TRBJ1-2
CASTSGGDGYTF
TGTGCCAGCACATCAGGGGGCGATGGCTACACCTTC
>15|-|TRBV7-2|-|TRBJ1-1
CASSPRGGRNTEAFF
TGTGCCAGCAGCCCGAGGGGGGGCCGGAACACTGAAGCTTTCTTT
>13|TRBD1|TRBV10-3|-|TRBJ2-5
CAIRETGQETQYF
TGTGCCATCAGGGAGACAGGGCAAGAGACCCAGTACTTC
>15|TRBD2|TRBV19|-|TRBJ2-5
CASSIRLAAQETQYF
TGTGCCAGTAGTATACGACTAGCGGCCCAAGAGACCCAGTACTTC
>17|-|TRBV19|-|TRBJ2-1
CASSMAPSGHFYNEQFF
TGTGCCAGTAGTATGGCCCCAAGCGGGCATTTCTACAATGAGCAGTTCTTC
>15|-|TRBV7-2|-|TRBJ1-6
CASSLDHRKGSPLHF
TGTGCCAGCAGCTTAGATCACAGGAAAGGTTCACCCCTCCACTTT
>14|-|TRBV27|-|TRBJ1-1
CASSERRGNTEAFF
TGTGCCAGCAGTGAGCGTAGAGGGAACACTGAAGCTTTCTTT
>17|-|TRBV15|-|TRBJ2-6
CATSRLVGRTGANVLTF
TGTGCCACCAGCAGACTCGTTGGGCGGACTGGGGCCAACGTCCTGACTTTC
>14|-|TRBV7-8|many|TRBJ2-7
CASSLAVTVYEQYF
TGTGCCAGCAGCTTAGCTGTCACCGTCTACGAGCAGTACTTC
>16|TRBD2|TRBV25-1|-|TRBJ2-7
CASSQKLAGASYEQYF
TGTGCCAGCAGTCAAAAACTAGCGGGAGCCTCCTACGAGCAGTACTTC
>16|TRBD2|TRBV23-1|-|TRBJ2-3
CASSQSTSGSTDTQYF
TGCGCCAGCAGTCAATCGACTAGCGGGAGCACAGATACGCAGTATTTT
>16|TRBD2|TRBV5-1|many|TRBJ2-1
CASSSPGTSGLNEQFF
TGCGCCAGCAGCTCGCCCGGGACTAGCGGCCTTAATGAGCAGTTCTTC
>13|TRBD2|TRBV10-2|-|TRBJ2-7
CASSEGLVWEQYF
TGCGCCAGCAGTGAAGGACTAGTCTGGGAGCAGTACTTC
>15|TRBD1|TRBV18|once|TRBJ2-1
CASSPEGASYNEQFF
TGTGCCAGCTCACCAGAGGGGGCATCCTACAATGAGCAGTTCTTC
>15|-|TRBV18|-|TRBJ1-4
CASSPVQGMGEKLFF
TGTGCCAGCTCACCAGTGCAGGGTATGGGTGAAAAACTGTTTTTT
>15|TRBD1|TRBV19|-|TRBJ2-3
CASSIVTGGTDTQYF
TGTGCCAGTAGTATAGTAACAGGGGGCACAGATACGCAGTATTTT
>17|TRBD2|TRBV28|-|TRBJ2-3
CASSPDRRLAGVDTQYF
TGTGCCAGCAGTCCAGATCGGAGACTAGCGGGAGTAGATACGCAGTATTTT
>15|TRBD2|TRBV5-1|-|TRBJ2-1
CASSLVTSANNEQFF
TGCGCCAGCAGCTTGGTAACTAGCGCAAACAATGAGCAGTTCTTC
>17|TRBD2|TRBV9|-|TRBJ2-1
CASSVATPGLGYNEQFF
TGTGCCAGCAGCGTAGCTACACCGGGACTAGGTTACAATGAGCAGTTCTTC
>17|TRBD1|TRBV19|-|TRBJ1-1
CASSTPRTGFMNTEAFF
TGTGCCAGTAGTACACCAAGGACAGGGTTTATGAACACTGAAGCTTTCTTT